This TCR beta chain emerged from a study of Graves' ophthalmopathy and Graves' hyperthyroidism (dated by TCRdb to 2016 to 2019). Turning to the overall study: Peripheral blood was collected at initial diagnosis, prior to any treatment. The study used TCR beta repertoire signatures to distinguish Graves' ophthalmopathy from Graves' hyperthyroidism and to predict progression to ophthalmopathy. In total, 135 blood samples were TCR-sequenced: approximately 40 ophthalmopathy, 75 hyperthyroidism and some 17 hyperthyroidism-to-ophthalmopathy patients. To explore V-J signatures distinguishing ophthalmopathy from hyperthyroidism, a discovery set of roughly 100 patients (roughly 45 ophthalmopathy, over 55 stable hyperthyroidism) was enrolled. An independent validation cohort was composed of 18 hyperthyroidism patients and 17 patients who later progressed from hyperthyroidism to ophthalmopathy. In five to seven hyperthyroidism patients, the T-cell repertoire of thyroid tissue was compared with the T-cell repertoire of blood. Following sample collection, hyperthyroidism patients were given methimazole at a starting dose of 30 mg daily, and ophthalmopathy patients were given high-dose intravenous methylprednisolone. Findings and caveats that apply to the study as a whole: In cross-validation, the 13-signature model distinguished ophthalmopathy from stable hyperthyroidism with 87.88% sensitivity and roughly 84% specificity, while in the test set the corresponding values were about 79% and 69%. No statistical method was used to set the sample size in advance, and the investigators knew which group each participant was assigned to. Most expanded thyroid clonotypes with a frequency above 0.001 also appeared in blood, which suggests that blood repertoires may reflect the immune response in the thyroid. In validation, the model predicted ophthalmopathy progression with more than 55% sensitivity and less than 80% specificity; eleven to twelve predicted patients were CT-confirmed with GO in a median of approximately 6.2 months.

The ophthalmopathy patients had moderately to severely active disease, with a Clinical Activity Score of 3 or higher, a NOSPECS grade of 4 or higher, and a disease duration of less than 3 months. Patients with other autoimmune diseases, uncontrolled infections, pregnancy or lactation were excluded. Clinical symptoms, serum thyroxine, TRAb, thyroid ultrasound and orbital computed tomography were used for diagnosis. Ficoll-Paque density gradient centrifugation was used to isolate PBMCs from about 10 ml of fresh peripheral blood. Total RNA was extracted using Trizol reagent, and RNA quality was checked on an Agilent 2100 Bioanalyzer. For repertoire sequencing, the TCR beta CDR3 regions were amplified from RNA transcripts. A first-round RT-PCR used HTBI primers with the Qiagen OneStep RT-PCR kit, followed by a second-round multiplex PCR, size selection and purification. The libraries underwent paired-end sequencing with 100 bp reads on an Illumina HiSeq2000. The paper's processing steps were these. SOAPnuke was used for read processing, and reads with adapters, uncalled bases, a mean Phred below 15, or no exact constant-primer or identifier match were discarded. High-quality paired reads were merged with COPE v1.2.5. Unique nucleotide sequences were defined as clonotypes and aligned to IMGT TRB V, D and J references using MiTCR v1.1. Analysis was restricted to V-J combinations with a frequency above 0.0001, which covered approximately 99% of repertoires. For each V-J combination, a TCR clonal expansion and chaos score was defined as F50 clonal expansion divided by the chaos observed in the TCRdist matrix. Welch's t-statistics and random forest were used to reduce features to over ten V-J combinations, which were fed into a naive Bayes classifier. The similarity between thyroid and blood repertoires was quantified using the Morisita-Horn index. TCRdb redid the processing of the public reads, applying fastp at Q25 and MiXCR, and retained in-frame beta chains. Each entry is one CDR3 protein sequence, shown with its most common DNA and genes. Clone size and V and J calls follow TCRdb, not the original study. The table for this sample lists almost 750,000 distinct CDR3 sequences; roughly 40% of them were counted only once. The ten most abundant clones make up about 40% of the sample.

This clonotype was detected a few times. There is no known antigen for this receptor. Within one base of it there is no much larger clone, and no base qualities were kept. As encoded in the germline V gene, CDR1 is SGHTA while CDR2 is FQGNSA. CDR3 length: 15 amino acids, cysteine to phenylalanine. The entry retains the CDR3 DNA only, 45 bases that are in frame from base 1. V loses 4 bases of germline sequence and J loses 5 bases, and the interval between the two ends is 12 bases. The sample taken for sequencing was peripheral blood. The receptor chain draws on TRBV7-2 and TRBJ1-6; TRBD1 could be the D gene, as 5 bases match. The TCR was taken from an adult man with Graves' ophthalmopathy. The CDR3 protein sequence reads: CASSSPTGNNSPLHF. The DNA sequence is given as TGTGCCAGCAGCTCACCAACAGGAAATAATTCACCCCTCCACTTT.